The clone carrying this TCR beta chain has more than one count but fewer than ten. Its target is not known. The data were taken from a study of T cell repertoires in cytomegalovirus infection. As for the study in general: Use of recently identified HLA-C-restricted and well-studied HLA-B-restricted CMV epitopes was part of the study. An indication of both CMV infection and matching HLA type came from public TCR beta signatures.

The germline V and J ends were trimmed by 4 bases and 4 bases, with 17 bases remaining between them. CDR3 length: 15 residues. TCRdb recomputed calls from the reads with MiXCR, one row per CDR3 protein. The repertoire has about 740,000 distinct CDR3 sequences, about 30% of them found once; the top ten carry 15% to 20%. Whole-study findings and limits: Dominating the ex vivo response were TCR beta clonotypes that were CMV-specific and HLA-C-restricted.

The sample in question was cultured PBMCs, obtained from culture after CMV antigen stimulation. This receptor was obtained from a human donor in good health (CMV status not recorded). Some clones in this sample may be carry-over from other donors' samples. The chain recombines TRBV12-3 or TRBV12-4 with TRBJ2-7; no clear D. The CDR3 loop reads CASSSYSDARYEQYF. In nucleotides, the CDR3 is TGTGCCAGCAGTTCCTACTCCGACGCGCGGTACGAGCAGTACTTC.